This T cell receptor (beta chain) was profiled in a study of immune characteristics of hereditary and idiopathic chronic pancreatitis. Concerning the study at large: Local pancreatic immune cells and TCRbeta repertoires were profiled in hereditary and idiopathic chronic pancreatitis and were compared with control organ donor pancreases. TCRbeta sequencing covered 4 or 5 control pancreases, under ten hereditary chronic pancreatitis pancreases and roughly 6 idiopathic chronic pancreatitis pancreases. The gDNA-based approach was selected because the approach required minimal in vitro experimental manipulation of T cells infiltrating the pancreas.

CDR1 and CDR2 were assigned from the germline V gene as MRHNA and SNTAGT. Counted from cysteine to phenylalanine, this CDR3 has 15 amino acids. The CDR3 DNA has 45 bases and is translated from base 1. Germline trimming: 3 bases from V, 4 bases from J; junction bases outside gene matches: 0. To prepare the library, the immunoSEQ multiplex PCR assay was applied. From pancreatic genomic DNA, the TCRbeta CDR3 region and adjacent sequences were amplified and sequenced. In the authors' own workflow: Productive clonality and productive rearrangement counts were measured along with repertoire diversity, which was expressed as a mean normalized Shannon-Wiener index. Control and chronic pancreatitis repertoire metrics were compared by means of the nonparametric Mann-Whitney U test. A clonotype counted as shared when its CDR3beta sequence had identical amino acid composition and length across subjects. Not all clones reach the TCRdb copy of this immuneACCESS table, which keeps in-frame sequences only. Checked studies attribute under half of the gap to unresolved V genes and leave the rest unexplained. That table gives V, J and clone size, and the DNA gave D and trimming. Present in this sample are fewer than 2,000 clones, about 73% of which were seen just once. The ten largest clones add up to about 50% of the sample.

Chronic pancreatitis pancreas tissue was obtained from patients undergoing total pancreatectomy with islet autotransplantation (TPIAT). Included chronic pancreatitis patients had no known history of diabetes. Genomic DNA was extracted directly from bulk pancreas tissue, without T cell sorting, for TCRbeta sequencing. Pancreas tissues from patients and organ donors were collected consecutively at two US centers. The study at large found these results: Differences in Vbeta-Jbeta gene family usage, including TRBV10, TRBV19, TRBV23 and TRBV5, were found between hereditary and idiopathic chronic pancreatitis. Both chronic pancreatitis groups showed significantly increased TCRbeta repertoire diversity and reduced clonality versus controls. Chronic pancreatitis caused by alcohol use was not included in the study. Patient tissue was available only at the time of TPIAT, so disease duration differences may have influenced immune findings. Numbers of productive TCR rearrangements correlated positively with disease severity scores among 13 chronic pancreatitis patients.

Turning to this clone: The antigen it binds to is not known. Base quality data are lacking; no much larger clone is found one base away.

The sequenced sample consisted of pancreas tissue with hereditary chronic pancreatitis. This TCR derives from a human donor with chronic pancreatitis. The rearranged chain carries TRBV6-4 and TRBJ2-2, and 12 junction bases match TRBD2. The DNA sequence is as follows: TGTGCCAGCAGTGAGACTAGCGGGAGCACCGGGGAGCTGTTTTTT. It encodes CASSETSGSTGELFF.